This T cell receptor (beta chain) appears in the sequencing data of a study of blood T cell repertoires in COVID-19. Sequencing used immunoSEQ multiplex PCR; TCRdb keeps in-frame clones, though not all of them. The table lists approximately 120,000 clones, more than 85% of them singletons. The V gene's germline CDR1 is LNHDA and CDR2 SQIVND (reference sequence). V lost 4 bases to trimming and J lost 0 bases; unmatched junction nucleotides: 1. This CDR3 comprises 16 residues. The sequence was collected from a man aged 50 to 60 with COVID-19, enrolled during active disease. The chain is built from TRBV19 and TRBJ2-2; 11 nucleotides match TRBD1. Sequencing used peripheral blood. CDR3 nucleotides: TGTGCCAGTAGTAAGGGACAGGGGGCGAACACCGGGGAGCTGTTTTTT. Protein: CASSKGQGANTGELFF.